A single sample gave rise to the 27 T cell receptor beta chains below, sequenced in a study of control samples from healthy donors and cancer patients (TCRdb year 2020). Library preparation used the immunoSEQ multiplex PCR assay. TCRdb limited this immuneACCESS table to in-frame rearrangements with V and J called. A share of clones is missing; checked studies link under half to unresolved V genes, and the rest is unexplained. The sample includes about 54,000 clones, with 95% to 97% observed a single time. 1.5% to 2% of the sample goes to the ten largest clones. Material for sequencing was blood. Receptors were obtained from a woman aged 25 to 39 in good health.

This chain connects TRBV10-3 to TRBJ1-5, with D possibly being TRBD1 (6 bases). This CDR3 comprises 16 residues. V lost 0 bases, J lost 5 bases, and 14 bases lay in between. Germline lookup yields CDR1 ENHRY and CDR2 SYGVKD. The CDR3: CAISESRGGADQPQHF. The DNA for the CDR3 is TGTGCCATCAGTGAGTCTCGGGGGGGCGCCGATCAGCCCCAGCATTTT.

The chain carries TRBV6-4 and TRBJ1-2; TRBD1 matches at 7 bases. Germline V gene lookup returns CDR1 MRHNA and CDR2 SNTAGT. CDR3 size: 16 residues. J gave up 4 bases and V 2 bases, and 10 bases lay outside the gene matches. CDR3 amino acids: CASSDRVGTDLYGYTF. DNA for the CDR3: TGTGCCAGCAGTGACCGCGTCGGGACAGACCTCTATGGCTACACCTTC.

The CDR3, as DNA: TGTGCCAGCAGCCCGGGGGACACACACACAGATACGCAGTATTTT. Translating it yields CASSPGDTHTDTQYF. The chain is built from TRBV5-4 and TRBJ2-3, with D possibly being TRBD1 or TRBD2 (6 bases each). This CDR3 has 15 amino acids. Germline CDR1 is SGHNT and CDR2 is YYREEE (reference sequence). V lost 4 bases, J lost 2 bases, and 14 bases lay in between.

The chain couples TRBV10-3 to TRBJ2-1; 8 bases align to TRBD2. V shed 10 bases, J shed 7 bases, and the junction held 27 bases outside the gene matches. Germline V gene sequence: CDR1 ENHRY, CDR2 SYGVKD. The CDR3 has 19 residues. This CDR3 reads CAKPGGGDGKVTLRNEQFF. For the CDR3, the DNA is TGTGCCAAACCCGGGGGGGGAGACGGCAAAGTAACCCTACGGAATGAGCAGTTCTTC.

CDR3 nucleotide sequence: TGTGCCAGCAGTGGCCAACCTGACACGGCACATGGCTACACCTTC. Protein: CASSGQPDTAHGYTF. The rearrangement uses TRBV2 and TRBJ1-2; D remains unclear. This CDR3 is 15 amino acids long. Per germline, CDR1 SNHLY and CDR2 FYNNEI. Between the trimmed V and J ends, which lost 4 bases and 6 bases, there was a span of 18 bases.

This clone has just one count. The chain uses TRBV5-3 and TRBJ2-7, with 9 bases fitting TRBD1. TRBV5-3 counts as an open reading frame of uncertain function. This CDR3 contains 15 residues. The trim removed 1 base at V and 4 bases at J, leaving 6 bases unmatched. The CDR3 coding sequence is TGTGCCAGAAGCTTGTGGGGACAGGGATTTTACGAGCAGTACTTC. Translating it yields CARSLWGQGFYEQYF.

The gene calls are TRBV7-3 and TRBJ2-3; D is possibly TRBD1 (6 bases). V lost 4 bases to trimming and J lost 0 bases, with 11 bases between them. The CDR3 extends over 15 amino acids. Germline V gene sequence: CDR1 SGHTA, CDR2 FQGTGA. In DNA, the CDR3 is TGTGCCAGCAGCTCACAGGGTACCAGCACAGATACGCAGTATTTT. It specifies CASSSQGTSTDTQYF.

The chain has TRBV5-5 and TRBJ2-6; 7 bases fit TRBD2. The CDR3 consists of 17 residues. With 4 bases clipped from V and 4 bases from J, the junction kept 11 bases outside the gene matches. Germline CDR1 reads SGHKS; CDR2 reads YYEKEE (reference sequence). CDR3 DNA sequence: TGTGCCAGCAGCCCCTTGGGGGAGGGCCCCGGGGCCAACGTCCTGACTTTC. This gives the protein CASSPLGEGPGANVLTF.

The CDR3 nucleotides read TGTGCCAGCAGTCAAACAGGGGGGACCACTGAAGCTTTCTTT. Its protein product is CASSQTGGTTEAFF. This rearrangement joins TRBV28 to TRBJ1-1; 8 bases map to TRBD1. V shed 5 bases, J shed 4 bases, and the junction held 6 bases outside the gene matches. There are 14 residues in the CDR3. CDR1 and CDR2 from the germline V gene are MDHEN and SYDVKM.

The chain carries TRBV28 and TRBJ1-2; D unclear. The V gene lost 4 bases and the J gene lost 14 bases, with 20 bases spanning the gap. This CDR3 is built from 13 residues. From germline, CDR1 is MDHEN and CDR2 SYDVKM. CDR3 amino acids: CASSYFGDTGCTF. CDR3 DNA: TGTGCCAGCAGTTACTTCGGGGATACGGGGTGTACCTTC.

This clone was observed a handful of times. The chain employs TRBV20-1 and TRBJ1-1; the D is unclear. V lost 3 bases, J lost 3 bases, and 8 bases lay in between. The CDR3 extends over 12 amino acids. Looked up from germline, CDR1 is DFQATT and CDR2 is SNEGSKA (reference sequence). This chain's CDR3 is CSASGDDTEAFF. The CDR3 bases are TGCAGTGCTAGTGGAGACGACACTGAAGCTTTCTTT.

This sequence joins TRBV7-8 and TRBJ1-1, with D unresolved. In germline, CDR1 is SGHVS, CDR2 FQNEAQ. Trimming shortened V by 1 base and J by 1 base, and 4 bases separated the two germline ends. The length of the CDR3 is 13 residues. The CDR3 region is CASSLGKNTEAFF. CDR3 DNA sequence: TGTGCCAGCAGCTTAGGGAAGAACACTGAAGCTTTCTTT.

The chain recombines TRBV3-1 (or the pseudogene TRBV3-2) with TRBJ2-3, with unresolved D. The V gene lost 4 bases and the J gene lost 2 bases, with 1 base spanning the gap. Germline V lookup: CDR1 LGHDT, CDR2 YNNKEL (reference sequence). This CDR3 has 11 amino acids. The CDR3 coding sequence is TGTGCCAGCAGCCCCACAGATACGCAGTATTTT. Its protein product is CASSPTDTQYF.

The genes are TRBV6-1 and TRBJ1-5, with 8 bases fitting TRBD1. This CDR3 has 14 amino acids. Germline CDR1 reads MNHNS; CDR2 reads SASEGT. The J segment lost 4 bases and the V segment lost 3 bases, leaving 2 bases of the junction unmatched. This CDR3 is CASSETGENQPQHF. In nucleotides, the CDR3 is TGTGCCAGCAGTGAGACAGGGGAAAATCAGCCCCAGCATTTT.

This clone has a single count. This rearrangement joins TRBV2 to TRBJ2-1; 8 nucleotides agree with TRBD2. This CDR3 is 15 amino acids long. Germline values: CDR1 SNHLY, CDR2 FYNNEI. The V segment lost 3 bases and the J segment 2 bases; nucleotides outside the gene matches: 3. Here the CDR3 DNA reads TGTGCCAGCAGTGACGATAGCGGGACCTACAATGAGCAGTTCTTC. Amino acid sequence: CASSDDSGTYNEQFF.

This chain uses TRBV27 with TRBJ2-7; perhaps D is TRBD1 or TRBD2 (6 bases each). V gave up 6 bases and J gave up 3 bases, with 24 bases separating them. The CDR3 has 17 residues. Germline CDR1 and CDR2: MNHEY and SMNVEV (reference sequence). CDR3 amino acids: CASSLRGGTGVVYEQYF. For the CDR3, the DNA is TGTGCCAGCAGCCTACGAGGGGGGACGGGAGTGGTCTACGAGCAGTACTTC.

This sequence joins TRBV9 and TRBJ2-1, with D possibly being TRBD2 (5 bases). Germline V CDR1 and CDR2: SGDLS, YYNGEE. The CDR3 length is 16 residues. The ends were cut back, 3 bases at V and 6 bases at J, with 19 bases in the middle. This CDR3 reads CASSARDNGGFNEQFF. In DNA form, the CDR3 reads TGTGCCAGCAGCGCGAGGGATAATGGAGGTTTCAATGAGCAGTTCTTC. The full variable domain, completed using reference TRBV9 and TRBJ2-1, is DSGVTQTPKHLITATGQRVTLRCSPRSGDLSVYWYQQSLDQGLQFLIQYYNGEERAKGNILERFSAQQFPDLHSELNLSSLELGDSALYFCASSARDNGGFNEQFFGPGTRLTVL.

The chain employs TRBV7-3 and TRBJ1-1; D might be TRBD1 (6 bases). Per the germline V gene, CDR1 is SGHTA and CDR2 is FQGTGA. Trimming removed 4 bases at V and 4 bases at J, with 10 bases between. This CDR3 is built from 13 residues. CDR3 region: CASSWKQGTEAFF. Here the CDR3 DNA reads TGTGCCAGCAGCTGGAAACAGGGCACTGAAGCTTTCTTT.

CDR3 in amino acids: CSVGTTLYEQYF. The CDR3 region has the DNA TGCAGCGTCGGGACTACCCTCTACGAGCAGTACTTC. The rearrangement uses TRBV29-1 and TRBJ2-7, with TRBD2 matching over 7 bases. The CDR3 spans 12 residues. Germline loops: CDR1 SQVTM, CDR2 ANQGSEA. Germline trimming cut 6 bases from V and 3 bases from J; bases unmatched to any gene: 5.

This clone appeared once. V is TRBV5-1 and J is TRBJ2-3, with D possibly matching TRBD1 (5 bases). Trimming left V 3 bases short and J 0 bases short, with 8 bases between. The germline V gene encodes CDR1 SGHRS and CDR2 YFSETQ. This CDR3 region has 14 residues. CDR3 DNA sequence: TGCGCCAGCAGCTCAGGGTCTAGCACAGATACGCAGTATTTT. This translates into CASSSGSSTDTQYF.

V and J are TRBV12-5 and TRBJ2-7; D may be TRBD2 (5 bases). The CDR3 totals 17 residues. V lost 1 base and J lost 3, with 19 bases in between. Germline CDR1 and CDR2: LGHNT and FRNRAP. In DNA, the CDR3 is TGTGCTAGTGGTTTGGCCCGGATCGAGCGGTTGGACTACGAGCAGTACTTC. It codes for CASGLARIERLDYEQYF.

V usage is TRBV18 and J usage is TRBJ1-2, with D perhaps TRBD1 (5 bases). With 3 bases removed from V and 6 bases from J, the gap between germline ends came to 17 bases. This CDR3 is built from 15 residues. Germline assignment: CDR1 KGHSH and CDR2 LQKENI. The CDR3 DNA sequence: TGTGCCAGCTCACCGGGTCCGGGGCGATTGGATGGCTACACCTTC. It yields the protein CASSPGPGRLDGYTF.

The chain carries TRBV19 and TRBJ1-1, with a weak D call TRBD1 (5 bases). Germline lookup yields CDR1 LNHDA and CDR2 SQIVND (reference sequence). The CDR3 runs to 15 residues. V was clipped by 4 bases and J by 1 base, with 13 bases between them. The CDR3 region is CASSTRQQSNTEAFF. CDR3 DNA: TGTGCCAGTAGTACCCGACAGCAATCGAACACTGAAGCTTTCTTT.

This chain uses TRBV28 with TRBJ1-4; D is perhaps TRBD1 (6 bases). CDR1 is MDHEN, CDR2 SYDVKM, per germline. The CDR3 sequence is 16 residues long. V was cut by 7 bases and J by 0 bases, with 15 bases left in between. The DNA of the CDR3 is TGTGCCAGCACTTTGGCAGGGGCTGCAACTAATGAAAAACTGTTTTTT. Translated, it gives CASTLAGAATNEKLFF.

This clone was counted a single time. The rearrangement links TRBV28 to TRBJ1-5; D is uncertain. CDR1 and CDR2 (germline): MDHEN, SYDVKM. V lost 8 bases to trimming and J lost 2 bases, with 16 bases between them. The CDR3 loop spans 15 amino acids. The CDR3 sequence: CASCLGAGGNQPQHF. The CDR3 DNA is TGTGCCAGCTGCCTCGGCGCCGGCGGCAATCAGCCCCAGCATTTT. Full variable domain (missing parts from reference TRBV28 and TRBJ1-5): DVKVTQSSRYLVKRTGEKVFLECVQDMDHENMFWYRQDPGLGLRLIYFSYDVKMKEKGDIPEGYSVSREKKERFSLILESASTNQTSMYLCASCLGAGGNQPQHFGDGTRLSIL.

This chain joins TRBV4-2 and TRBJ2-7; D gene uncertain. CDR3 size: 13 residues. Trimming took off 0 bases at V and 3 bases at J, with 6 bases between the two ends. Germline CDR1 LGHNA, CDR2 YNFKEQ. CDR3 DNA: TGTGCCAGCAGCCAAGAAATAAGCTACGAGCAGTACTTC. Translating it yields CASSQEISYEQYF.

The CDR3 spells CASSPGGPGNTIYF. The CDR3 DNA reads as TGTGCCAGTTCCCCGGGGGGCCCTGGAAACACCATATATTTT. The chain uses TRBV3-1 (or the pseudogene TRBV3-2) and TRBJ1-3, with D possibly TRBD1 on 6 matching bases. Germline V gene lookup returns CDR1 LGHDT and CDR2 YNNKEL (reference sequence). The CDR3 extends over 14 amino acids. V was clipped by 9 bases and J by 2 bases, with 14 bases between them.